By sample share, the clone carrying this T cell receptor beta chain is medium-sized. Its specificity is not known. CDR1 SGHVS and CDR2 FNYEAQ come from the germline V gene. V shed 5 bases, J shed 6 bases, and the junction held 4 bases outside the gene matches. The CDR3 consists of 15 residues. This sample is drawn from a study of prognosis after radiotherapy for stage I lung cancer. Study-level background: Roughly five patients had oligometastatic NSCLC after their primary tumor was surgically resected, and fourteen patients had newly diagnosed primary stage I lung tumors. The radiotherapy was SBRT split into 3 to 5 fractions, giving a biologically effective dose of at least 100 Gy. Broader study findings: Diminished Shannon entropy following stereotactic body radiation therapy characterized patients who developed distant metastases.

Using two-round multiplex PCR, the authors amplified TCR beta CDR3 from genomic DNA. Gene-specific TRBV and TRBJ primers were used in PCR round one. TCRdb re-analysed the multiplex PCR reads in MiXCR, keeping a single row per CDR3 protein. Of roughly 23,000 distinct CDR3 sequences in the sample, approximately 43% were seen once. This TCR was recovered from a donor over 45 with non-small cell lung cancer. The chain couples TRBV7-6 to TRBJ2-1; TRBD2 aligns across 13 bases. Here the sequenced sample was PBMCs, taken before or after stereotactic body radiation therapy (not recorded which). In nucleotides, the CDR3 is TGTGCCAGCAGCCCCACTAGCGGGAGGGCCAATGAGCAGTTCTTC. Amino acid sequence: CASSPTSGRANEQFF.